These T cell receptor beta chains were read from a single sample in a study of shared T cell receptors in the human thymus. Assay: immunoSEQ multiplex PCR; the TCRdb copy retains only in-frame clones and omits some. The sample records roughly 660,000 clones, approximately 88% being singletons. These data are also associated with another study on human thymus T cells.

Material: thymocytes. The receptors come from a boy in the first two years of life with a congenital heart defect. CDR3s include the opening cysteine and the closing phenylalanine or tryptophan.

CDR3 | J | length | V
CASSQDGASGRGVGEQFF | TRBJ2-1 | 18 | TRBV4-3
CASDSDREALGNEQFF | TRBJ2-1 | 16 | TRBV2
CASSLTGRGTDTQYF | TRBJ2-3 | 15 | TRBV6-6
CASSSYLAGGPPATDTQYF | TRBJ2-3 | 19 | TRBV7-6
CASSFCLAGGPIPYTDTQYF | TRBJ2-3 | 20 | TRBV28
CASSQIPTSGDYNEQFF | TRBJ2-1 | 17 | TRBV4-1
CASRWTSGSYEQYF | TRBJ2-7 | 14 | TRBV28
CASSLRDRAHEQFF | TRBJ2-1 | 14 | TRBV6-5
CASSGAGQYEQYF | TRBJ2-7 | 13 | TRBV10-3
CAISETGTSYEQYF | TRBJ2-7 | 14 | TRBV10-3
CASSEGLAGSEQYF | TRBJ2-7 | 14 | TRBV5-6
CASSSPPGLVLHEQYF | TRBJ2-7 | 16 | TRBV27
CASSQPGAPHEQYF | TRBJ2-7 | 14 | TRBV7-2
CASSGGQGSAFF | TRBJ1-1 | 12 | TRBV5-8
CASSYWASGSRDYEQYF | TRBJ2-7 | 17 | TRBV18
CASSIDRETGELFF | TRBJ2-2 | 14 | TRBV19
CASQSTETGETGELFF | TRBJ2-2 | 16 | TRBV27
CAILVFSNQPQHF | TRBJ1-5 | 13 | TRBV23-1
CASSSSTLHEQYF | TRBJ2-7 | 13 | TRBV19
CASSCPRLAVSGELFF | TRBJ2-2 | 16 | TRBV5-4
CASQGRNTEAFF | TRBJ1-1 | 12 | TRBV10-3
CASSVGRCGSGETQYF | TRBJ2-5 | 16 | TRBV9
CASSRRSSGSSYNEQFF | TRBJ2-1 | 17 | TRBV27
CASSFPGGRGNTIYF | TRBJ1-3 | 15 | TRBV14
CSVEDGTDGYTF | TRBJ1-2 | 12 | TRBV29-1
CASSPGETQYF | TRBJ2-5 | 11 | TRBV5-1
CASSFGGNTEAFF | TRBJ1-1 | 13 | TRBV28
CASASAGGRTTDTQYF | TRBJ2-3 | 16 | TRBV5-1
CAWSAGRGTEAFF | TRBJ1-1 | 13 | TRBV30